A single sample gave rise to the 2 T cell receptor beta chains below, sequenced in a study of CD8+ T cells in alopecia areata. The authors extracted RNA and reverse transcribed it into cDNA as the sequencing template. Measured with immunoSEQ multiplex PCR; TCRdb has only the in-frame clones, and not every one. Of 180,000 or so clones detected, around 58% appear once; the ten largest clones hold roughly 17%. Noted treatment: oral pan-JAK inhibitor, 5-10 mg twice daily. Sample: CD4+ T cells sorted from blood, taken between weeks 55 and 65, from a patient treated with tofacitinib. All receptors come from a human donor with alopecia areata.

The chain carries TRBV30 and TRBJ2-7; possibly TRBD1 for D (5 bases). V was shortened by 1 base and J by 0 bases, with 7 bases between the two germline ends. This CDR3 comprises 13 residues. Germline V CDR1 and CDR2: GTSNPN, SVGIG (reference sequence). CDR3 amino acids: CAWSGGSSYEQYF. The CDR3, as DNA: TGTGCCTGGAGTGGGGGCAGCTCCTACGAGCAGTACTTC.

This clone has just a few counts. The sample carries other DNA sequences with the same CDR3. The rearrangement joins TRBV20-1 to TRBJ2-5; 7 bases are shared with TRBD2. V shed 6 bases, J shed 5 bases, and the junction held 0 bases outside the gene matches. The CDR3 extends over 10 amino acids. CDR1 and CDR2 from the germline V gene are DFQATT and SNEGSKA (reference sequence). CDR3 protein: CSAGGETQYF. The CDR3 DNA sequence: TGCAGTGCGGGGGGGGAGACCCAGTACTTC.